This T cell receptor (beta chain) was documented in a study of blood T cells in healthy people across ages. This clonotype was detected many times. V lost 2 bases, J lost 4 bases, and 3 bases lay in between. CDR1 and CDR2 from the germline V gene are MNHNY and SVGAGI (reference sequence). This CDR3 has 12 amino acids. PCR was performed a second time for 7 to 11 cycles using a sample-barcoded 5' primer and a J-beta primer mix. The template-switch adaptor, which had 12 random nucleotides, put a tag on each cDNA molecule. The study obtained at least 2.5 million CDR3-containing paired-end reads from every sample. MiXCR, applied by TCRdb to the 5' RACE reads, yields one record per CDR3 protein. Of about 580,000 distinct CDR3 sequences in the sample, 47% were seen once. The draw of peripheral blood yielded about 9.4 milliliters from each donor.

V is TRBV6-6 and J is TRBJ1-5; D gene uncertain. Sequenced input: blood. The source is a man older than 75 in good health. The CDR3 coding sequence is TGTGCCAGCAGTTACGTTAATCAGCCCCAGCATTTT. It codes for CASSYVNQPQHF.